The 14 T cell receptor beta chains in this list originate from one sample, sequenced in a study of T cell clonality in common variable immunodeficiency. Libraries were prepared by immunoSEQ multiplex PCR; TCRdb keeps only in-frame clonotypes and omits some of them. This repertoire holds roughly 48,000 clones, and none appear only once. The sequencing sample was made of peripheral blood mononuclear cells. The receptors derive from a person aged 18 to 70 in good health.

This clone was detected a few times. The CDR3 loop reads CASSLVTDTEAFF. The CDR3 bases that were read are TGTGCCAGCAGCTTAGTCACGGACACTGAA. This chain connects TRBV7-9 to TRBJ1-1; no clear D. Read sequence stops 3 residues before the CDR3 end, and the germline J gene provides the missing end. Germline-derived CDR1 and CDR2 are SEHNR and FQNEAQ (reference sequence). The CDR3 length is 13 residues. Trimming removed 1 base from V and 3 bases from J, with 6 bases in between. The full variable domain, its missing parts supplied by reference TRBV7-9 and TRBJ1-1, is DTGVSQNPRHKITKRGQNVTFRCDPISEHNRLYWYRQTLGQGPEFLTYFQNEAQLEKSRLLSDRFSAERPKGSFSTLEIQRTEQGDSAMYLCASSLVTDTEAFFGQGTRLTVV.

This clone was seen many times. The CDR3 spells CASTPTSGGYNEQFF. Incomplete CDR3 DNA: TGTGCCAGTACCCCGACTAGCGGAGGTTACAATGAG. J is TRBJ2-1 and V is TRBV19; 9 bases fit TRBD2. The read terminates 3 residues ahead of where the CDR3 ends, so the germline J gene completes it. This CDR3 spans 15 amino acids. Unmatched junction bases numbered 8, after V lost 7 bases and J lost 4 bases. CDR1 and CDR2 (germline): LNHDA, SQIVND (reference sequence).

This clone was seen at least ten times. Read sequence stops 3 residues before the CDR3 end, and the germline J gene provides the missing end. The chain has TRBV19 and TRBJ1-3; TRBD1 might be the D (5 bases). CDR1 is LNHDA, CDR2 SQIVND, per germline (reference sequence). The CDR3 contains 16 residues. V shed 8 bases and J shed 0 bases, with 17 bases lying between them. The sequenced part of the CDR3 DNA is TGTGCCAGTCACTTGTGGGGGGACCACTCTGGAAACACC. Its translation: CASHLWGDHSGNT. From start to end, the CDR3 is CASHLWGDHSGNTIYF.

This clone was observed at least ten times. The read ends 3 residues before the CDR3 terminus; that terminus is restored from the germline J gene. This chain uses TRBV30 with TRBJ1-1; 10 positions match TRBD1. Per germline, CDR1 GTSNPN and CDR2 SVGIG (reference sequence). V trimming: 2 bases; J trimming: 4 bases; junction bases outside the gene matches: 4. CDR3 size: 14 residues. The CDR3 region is CAWSSGQGITEAFF. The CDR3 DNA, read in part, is TGTGCCTGGAGTTCGGGACAGGGGATCACTGAA.

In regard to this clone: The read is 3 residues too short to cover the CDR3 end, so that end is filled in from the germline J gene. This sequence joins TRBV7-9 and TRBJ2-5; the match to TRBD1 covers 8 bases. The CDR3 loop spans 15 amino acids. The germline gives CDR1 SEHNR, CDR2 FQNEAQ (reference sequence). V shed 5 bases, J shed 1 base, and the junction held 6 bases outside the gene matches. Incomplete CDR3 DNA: TGTGCCAGCAGCGCGGTGGGGACAGGCCAAGAGACC. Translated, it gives CASSAVGTGQET. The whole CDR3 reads CASSAVGTGQETQYF.

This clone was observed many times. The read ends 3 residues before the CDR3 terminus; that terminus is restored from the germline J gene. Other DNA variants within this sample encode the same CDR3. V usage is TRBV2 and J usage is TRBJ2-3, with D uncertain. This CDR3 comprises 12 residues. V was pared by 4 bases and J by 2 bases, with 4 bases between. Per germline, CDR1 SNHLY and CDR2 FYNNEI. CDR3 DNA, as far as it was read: TGTGCCAGCAGTGTGGCCACAGATACG. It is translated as CASSVATDT. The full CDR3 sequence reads CASSVATDTQYF.

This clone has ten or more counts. CDR3 DNA (partial): TGTGCCAGCAGTCCAGACTCTTTTTCACCCTACGAG. This sequence encodes CASSPDSFSPYE. The whole CDR3 sequence is CASSPDSFSPYEQYF. The V and J genes are TRBV6-2 or TRBV6-3 and TRBJ2-7; D remains unclear. The read gets to within 3 residues of the CDR3 end, and the germline J gene fills in the rest. This CDR3 comprises 15 residues. Germline V gene sequence: CDR1 MNHEY, CDR2 SVGEGT. V lost 5 bases and J lost 2, with 16 bases in between.

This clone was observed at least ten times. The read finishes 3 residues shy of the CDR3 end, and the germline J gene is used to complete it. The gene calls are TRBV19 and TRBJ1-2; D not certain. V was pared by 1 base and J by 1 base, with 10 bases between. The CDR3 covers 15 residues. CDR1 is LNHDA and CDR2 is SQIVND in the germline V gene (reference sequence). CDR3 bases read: TGTGCCAGTAGTATAGTGGCGACTGTTAACTATGGC. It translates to CASSIVATVNYG. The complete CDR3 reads CASSIVATVNYGYTF.

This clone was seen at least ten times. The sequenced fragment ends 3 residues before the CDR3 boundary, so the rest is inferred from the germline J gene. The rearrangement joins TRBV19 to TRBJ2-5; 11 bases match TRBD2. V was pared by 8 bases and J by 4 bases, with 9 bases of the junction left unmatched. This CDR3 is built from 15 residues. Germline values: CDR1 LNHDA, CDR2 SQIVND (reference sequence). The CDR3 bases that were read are TGTGCCAGTGGACCCATAGCGGGAGGGCCAGAGACC. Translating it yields CASGPIAGGPET. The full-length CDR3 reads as CASGPIAGGPETQYF.

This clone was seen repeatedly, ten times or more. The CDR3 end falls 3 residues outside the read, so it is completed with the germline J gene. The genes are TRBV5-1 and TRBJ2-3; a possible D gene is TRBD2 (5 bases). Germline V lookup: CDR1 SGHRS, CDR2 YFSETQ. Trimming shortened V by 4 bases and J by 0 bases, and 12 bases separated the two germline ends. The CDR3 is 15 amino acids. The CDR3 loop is CASSPPGISTDTQYF. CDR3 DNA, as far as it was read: TGCGCCAGCAGCCCTCCGGGGATTAGCACAGATACG.

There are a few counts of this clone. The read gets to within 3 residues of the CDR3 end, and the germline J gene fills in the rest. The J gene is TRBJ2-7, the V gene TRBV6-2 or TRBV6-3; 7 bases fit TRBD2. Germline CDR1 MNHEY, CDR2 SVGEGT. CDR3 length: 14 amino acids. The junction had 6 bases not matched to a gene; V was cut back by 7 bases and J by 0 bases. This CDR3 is CASTLLADSYEQYF. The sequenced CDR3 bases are TGTGCCAGCACCCTCCTAGCGGACTCCTACGAG.

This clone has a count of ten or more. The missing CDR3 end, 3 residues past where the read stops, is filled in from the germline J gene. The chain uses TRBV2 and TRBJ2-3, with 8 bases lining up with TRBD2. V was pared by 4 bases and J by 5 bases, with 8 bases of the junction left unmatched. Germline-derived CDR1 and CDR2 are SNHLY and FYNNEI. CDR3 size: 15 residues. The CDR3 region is CASSVLAAPGDTQYF. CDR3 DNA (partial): TGTGCCAGCAGTGTACTAGCGGCCCCTGGAGATACG.

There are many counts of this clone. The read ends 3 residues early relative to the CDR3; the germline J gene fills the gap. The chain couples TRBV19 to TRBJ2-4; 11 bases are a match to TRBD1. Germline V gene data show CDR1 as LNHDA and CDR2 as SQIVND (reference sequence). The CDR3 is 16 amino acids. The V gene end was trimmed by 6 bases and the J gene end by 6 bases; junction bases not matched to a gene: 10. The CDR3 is CASRRGDRGVGNIQYF. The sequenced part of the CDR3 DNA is TGTGCCAGTAGGAGGGGGGACAGGGGGGTGGGAAACATT.

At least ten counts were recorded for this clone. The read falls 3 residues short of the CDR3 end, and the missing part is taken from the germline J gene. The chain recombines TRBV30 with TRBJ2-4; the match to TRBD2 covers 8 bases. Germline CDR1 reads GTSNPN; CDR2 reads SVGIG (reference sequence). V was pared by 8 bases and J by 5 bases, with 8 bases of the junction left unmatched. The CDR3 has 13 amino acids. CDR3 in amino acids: CAAVTGGENIQYF. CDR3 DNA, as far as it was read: TGTGCCGCCGTTACGGGAGGGGAAAACATT.